This TCR beta chain was sequenced during a study of technical replicates of blood from a handful of donors. This CDR3 has 13 amino acids. Germline V lookup: CDR1 GTSNPN, CDR2 SVGIG (reference sequence). The V and J ends lost 2 bases and 5 bases respectively, with 7 bases between them. Produced via immunoSEQ multiplex PCR; TCRdb's table is partial and in-frame only. The data contain 100,000 or so clones, 96% of them singletons. The J gene is TRBJ1-6, the V gene TRBV30; D not resolved. This TCR was sampled from a human donor in good health. Sequencing was done on a sample of T cells isolated from PBMCs. The CDR3 bases are TGTGCCTGGAGTCCAACAAATAATTCACCCCTCCACTTT. It encodes CAWSPTNNSPLHF.